The clone carrying this TCR beta chain occurred many times. Molecular barcoded adaptors covering alpha/delta and beta/gamma chains were used on approximately 400 ng RNA. TCRdb re-called the reads through MiXCR, storing one row per CDR3 protein. Here the sample spans approximately 140,000 distinct CDR3 sequences, approximately 13% being singletons. This entry comes from a study of read filtering for tumor transcriptome and immune sequencing. V shed 3 bases and J shed 10 bases, with 10 bases lying between them. The V gene's germline CDR1 is LGHDT and CDR2 YNNKEL (reference sequence). This CDR3 spans 12 amino acids.

The chain links TRBV3-1 to TRBJ2-1; a weak D match, TRBD2 (5 bases). The sequence was collected from a donor aged 40 or older with multiple myeloma. The sequenced sample was a population of CD138-negative cells sorted from bone marrow. CDR3 amino acids: CASSQLAREQFF. The CDR3 region has the DNA TGTGCCAGCAGCCAGCTAGCCAGGGAGCAGTTCTTC.